This is a list of T cell receptor beta chains from one sample in a study of control samples from healthy donors and cancer patients. TCRdb's table, derived via immunoSEQ multiplex PCR, lists solely in-frame clones and lacks some. The sample lists fewer than 90,000 clones, 94% occurring once. Sequences were obtained from blood. All receptors come from a woman in her forties in good health. Both conserved end residues are part of each CDR3.

>TRBJ1-2|TRBV7-2
CASSLGIAYGYTF
>TRBJ1-6|TRBV7-2
CASTHLGSIGSPLHF
>TRBJ2-2|TRBV4-3
CASSQDLTSGNTGELFF
>TRBJ1-2|TRBV6-5
CANLKRGSYGYTF
>TRBJ1-1|TRBV9
CASSVGSRWGTEAFF
>TRBJ2-1|TRBV2
CATIPLVDSGGARNEQFF
>TRBJ2-5|TRBV10-2
CASSEIRQGHQETQYF
>TRBJ2-7|TRBV19
CASSMSSGTLYEQYF
>TRBJ1-4|TRBV5-1
CASSLGQGNEKLFF
>TRBJ2-5|TRBV28
CASSGLAGGQETQYF
>TRBJ1-2|TRBV29-1
CSVEASDRNPNYGYTF
>TRBJ2-3|TRBV7-8
CASSPSTGFTSTDTQYF
>TRBJ1-4|TRBV7-9
CASSSGTGLVVEKLFF
>TRBJ1-5|TRBV2
CASSLQGSSNQPQHF
>TRBJ2-2|TRBV7-6
CASSLTTGGFTGELFF
>TRBJ2-1|TRBV14
CASSQERDNEQFF
>TRBJ2-1|TRBV28
CASSNFPTGNEQFF
>TRBJ1-2|TRBV6-5
CASSRELANYGYTF
>TRBJ2-7|TRBV21-1
CASSERNYRGDERDYEQYF
>TRBJ2-2|TRBV19
CASRRYLTGTPIPGELFF
>TRBJ1-5|TRBV18
CASSPGPDQPQHF
>TRBJ1-1|TRBV24-1
CATSGYDLTEAFF
>TRBJ2-1|TRBV6-1
CASSEYRLAGESGEQFF
>TRBJ2-5|TRBV24-1
CATSDYRGETQYF
>TRBJ2-7|TRBV6-5
CASRPRLGGPYEQYF
>TRBJ2-1|TRBV24-1
CATSDRGLAGAGYNEQFF
>TRBJ1-4|TRBV15
CATSRDGGGKLFF
>TRBJ1-5|TRBV4-1
CASSQEERATQPQHF
>TRBJ2-3|TRBV6-5
CASSSPGQGTDTQYF
>TRBJ2-7|TRBV7-3
CASSPGTGSYEQYF
>TRBJ1-1|TRBV27
CASSLKGMNTEAFF
>TRBJ2-1|TRBV4-2
CASSQAGRAVYNEQFF
>TRBJ1-4|TRBV28
CASSFHRGPNEKLFF
>TRBJ2-1|TRBV2
CASSPFTSGGAQFF
>TRBJ2-7|TRBV5-8
CASTSLQGSGEQYF
>TRBJ1-1|TRBV28
CATSGAGSEGPAFF
>TRBJ1-2|TRBV24-1
CATSDLLGYSYTF
>TRBJ2-5|TRBV19
CASSERGGSKETQYF
>TRBJ1-1|TRBV7-8
CASSFLAVAGRTEAFF
>TRBJ2-1|TRBV6-5
CASSYGGGRYNEQFF
>TRBJ2-3|TRBV20-1
CSAGGTSGGTDTQYF
>TRBJ2-7|TRBV9
CASSVSDRLYEQYF
>TRBJ1-1|TRBV5-4
CASSGLARKNTEAFF
>TRBJ1-2|TRBV5-1
CASSAGTAYGYTF
>TRBJ2-5|TRBV10-3
CAISDSRASEETQYF
>TRBJ1-3|TRBV15
CATSRDQGRVGNTIYF
>TRBJ1-2|TRBV27
CASRSGRPYGYTF
>TRBJ2-1|TRBV12-3/TRBV12-4
CASSLYRGDEQFF
>TRBJ1-1|TRBV18
CASSPSGQGAATEAFF
>TRBJ2-3|TRBV7-2
CASSLGISTDTQYF
>TRBJ2-3|TRBV28
CASNDGEDTQYF
>TRBJ1-2|TRBV4-1
CASSQEGGSGYTF
>TRBJ1-4|TRBV28
CASRSQPRVREKLFF